A selection of T cell receptor beta chains follows, all from one sample in a study of monozygotic twins with inflammatory bowel disease. TCRdb reprocessed the 5' RACE reads; each CDR3 protein has one entry and no DNA is given. In all, the sample yields some 170,000 distinct CDR3 sequences. The sample was blood. The source of these receptors is a human donor with ulcerative colitis or Crohn's disease, or a healthy co-twin of an affected twin (not recorded which). The CDR3 runs from the conserved cysteine through the conserved F or W.

V gene,J gene,CDR3 protein
TRBV15,TRBJ1-4,CATSRRGVAEKLFF
TRBV5-5,TRBJ1-1,CASSLAPTGTMNTEAFF
TRBV18,TRBJ2-7,CASSPGQGVGEQYF
TRBV7-9,TRBJ2-7,CASSLVGYYEQYF
TRBV9,TRBJ2-3,CASSVEAITDTQYF
TRBV10-3,TRBJ1-1,CAISDERPGVAFF
TRBV5-1,TRBJ2-3,CASSPRPPDTQYF
TRBV20-1,TRBJ2-7,CSASVAGVGNEQYF
TRBV12-3/TRBV12-4,TRBJ2-1,CASSLRAGHYNEQFF
TRBV6-1,TRBJ2-1,CASSELAGGPRVDEQFF
TRBV10-3,TRBJ1-1,CAISVTSTGGNTEAFF
TRBV27,TRBJ1-5,CASSFRGQPQHF
TRBV20-1,TRBJ1-4,CSARDVGTNNEKLFF
TRBV7-3,TRBJ2-1,CASSLRRGGDSYNEQFF
TRBV19,TRBJ2-1,CASSPRGSGGYNEQFF
TRBV20-1,TRBJ2-3,CSAHYGQGADTQYF
TRBV7-2,TRBJ2-3,CASSLRRLAGGTLAQYF
TRBV29-1,TRBJ1-3,CSVEGPGRRGNTIYF
TRBV28,TRBJ1-2,CASRSGNYGYTF
TRBV5-1,TRBJ2-5,CASSLGAGSETQYF
TRBV21-1,TRBJ1-1,CASSEGQGLGTEAFF
TRBV7-8,TRBJ1-1,CASSLVTLDMGPEAFF
TRBV18,TRBJ2-1,CASSPQTGRDNEQFF
TRBV4-3,TRBJ1-1,CASSPDRYGTEAFF
TRBV7-8,TRBJ1-3,CASSSRITSGNTIYF
TRBV6-1,TRBJ2-5,CASKGANRDSKQETQYF
TRBV7-3,TRBJ2-2,CASSVGPYTGELFF
TRBV20-1,TRBJ2-3,CSAMGRADTQYF
TRBV18,TRBJ2-7,CASSPNTRTYEQYF
TRBV6-5,TRBJ1-5,CASSYSATDSNQPQHF